This TCR beta chain was observed in a study of T-cell reconstitution after alpha-beta-depleted transplantation in children. Study-wide results and caveats: Newly produced T cells mostly provided counts and TCRbeta diversity after one year, as hyperexpanded clones declined. It was reported that alpha-beta T cells came from several hundred expanded graft clones (about two months after transplant). Some patients owed their high day-60 TCRbeta diversity to surviving recipient T cells and thymic progenitors.

A TCRbeta library incorporating unique molecular identifiers was prepared. TCRdb re-called the PCR reads with MiXCR, one entry per CDR3 protein. This table has some 29,000 distinct CDR3 sequences, under 7% appearing once. This clonotype was seen only a few times. Its antigen remains unidentified. A much larger clone differs from this one at a single base, so this may be a read error. Per germline, CDR1 LGHNA and CDR2 YNFKEQ. The CDR3 has 13 residues. Trimming shortened V by 4 bases and J by 7 bases, and 12 bases separated the two germline ends. This chain links TRBV4-2 with TRBJ2-3, with a weak D call TRBD1 (6 bases). The sequence derives from a male patient younger than 18 who had a stem cell transplant for acute myeloid leukemia, so the T cells may come from the graft donor. The source was PBMCs, mostly from graft donor cells, collected 180 days after TCRalphabeta/CD19-depleted stem cell transplant. Here the CDR3 reads CASSPAGTYTQYF. For the CDR3, the DNA is TGTGCCAGCAGCCCCGCAGGGACATATACGCAGTATTTT.